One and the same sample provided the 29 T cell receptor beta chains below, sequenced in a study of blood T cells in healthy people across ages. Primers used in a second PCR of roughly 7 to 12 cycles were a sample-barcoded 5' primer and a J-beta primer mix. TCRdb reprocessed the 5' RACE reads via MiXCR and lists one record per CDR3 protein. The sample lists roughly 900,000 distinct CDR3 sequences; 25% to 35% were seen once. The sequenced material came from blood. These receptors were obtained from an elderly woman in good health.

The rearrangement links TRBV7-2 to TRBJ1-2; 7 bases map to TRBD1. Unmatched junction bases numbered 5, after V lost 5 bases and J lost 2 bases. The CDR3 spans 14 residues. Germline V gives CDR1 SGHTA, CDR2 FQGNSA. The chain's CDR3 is CASSTGQRNYGYTF. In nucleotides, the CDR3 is TGTGCCAGCAGCACGGGACAGAGGAACTATGGCTACACCTTC.

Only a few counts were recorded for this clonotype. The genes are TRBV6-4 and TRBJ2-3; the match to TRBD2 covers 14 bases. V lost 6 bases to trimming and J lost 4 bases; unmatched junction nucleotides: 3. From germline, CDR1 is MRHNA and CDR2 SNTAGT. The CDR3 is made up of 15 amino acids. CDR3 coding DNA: TGTGCCAGCAGGACTAGCGGGGGGGCTTCAGATACGCAGTATTTT. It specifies CASRTSGGASDTQYF.

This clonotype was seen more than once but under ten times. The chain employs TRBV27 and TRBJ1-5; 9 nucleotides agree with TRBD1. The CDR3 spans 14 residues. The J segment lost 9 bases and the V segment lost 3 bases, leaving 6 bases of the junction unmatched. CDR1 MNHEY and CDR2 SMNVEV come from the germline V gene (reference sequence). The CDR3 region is CASSFRTGERPQHF. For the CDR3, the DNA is TGTGCCAGCAGTTTTAGGACAGGGGAGAGGCCCCAGCATTTT.

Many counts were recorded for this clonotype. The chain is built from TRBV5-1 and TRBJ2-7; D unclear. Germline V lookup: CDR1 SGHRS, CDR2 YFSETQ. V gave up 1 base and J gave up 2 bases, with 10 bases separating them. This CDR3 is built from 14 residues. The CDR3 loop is CASSLRGYPYEQYF. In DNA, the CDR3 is TGCGCCAGCAGCTTGCGTGGGTATCCCTACGAGCAGTACTTC. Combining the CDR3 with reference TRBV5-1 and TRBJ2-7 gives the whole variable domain KAGVTQTPRYLIKTRGQQVTLSCSPISGHRSVSWYQQTPGQGLQFLFEYFSETQRNKGNFPGRFSGRQFSNSRSEMNVSTLELGDSALYLCASSLRGYPYEQYFGPGTRLTVT.

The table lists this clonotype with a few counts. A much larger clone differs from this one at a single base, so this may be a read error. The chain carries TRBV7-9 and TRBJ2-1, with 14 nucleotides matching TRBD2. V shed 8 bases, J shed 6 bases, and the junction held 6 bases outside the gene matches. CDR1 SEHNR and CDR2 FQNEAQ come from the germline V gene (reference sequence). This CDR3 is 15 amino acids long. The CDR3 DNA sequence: TGTGCCAGCGGACTAGCGGGGGGCGGCAGCAATGAGCAGTTCTTC. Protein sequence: CASGLAGGGSNEQFF.

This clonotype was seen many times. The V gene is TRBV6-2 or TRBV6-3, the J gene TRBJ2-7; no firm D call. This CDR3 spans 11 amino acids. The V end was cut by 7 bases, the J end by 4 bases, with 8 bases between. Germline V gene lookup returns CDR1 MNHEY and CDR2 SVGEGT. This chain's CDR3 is CASTTGYEQYF. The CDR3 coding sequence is TGTGCCAGCACAACTGGATACGAGCAGTACTTC.

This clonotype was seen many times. The CDR3 is CASSLGGGLGSPLHF. CDR3 sequence (DNA): TGTGCCAGCAGCTTAGGTGGAGGCTTAGGTTCACCCCTCCACTTT. This chain connects TRBV7-2 to TRBJ1-6; D call uncertain. CDR1 and CDR2 from the germline V gene are SGHTA and FQGNSA. V was clipped by 1 base and J by 9 bases, with 13 bases between them. This CDR3 contains 15 residues.

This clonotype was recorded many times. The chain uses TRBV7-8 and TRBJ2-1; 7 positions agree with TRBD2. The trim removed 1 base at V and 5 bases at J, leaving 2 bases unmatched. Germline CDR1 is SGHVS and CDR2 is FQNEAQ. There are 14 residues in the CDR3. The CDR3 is CASSLGTSDNEQFF. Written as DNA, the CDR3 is TGTGCCAGCAGCTTAGGTACTAGCGACAATGAGCAGTTCTTC.

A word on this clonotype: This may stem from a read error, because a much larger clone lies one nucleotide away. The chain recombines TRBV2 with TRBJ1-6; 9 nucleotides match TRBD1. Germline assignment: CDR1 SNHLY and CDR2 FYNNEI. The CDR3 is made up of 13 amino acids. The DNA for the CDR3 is TGTGTCAGCACCGGACAGGGGCGGTCACCCCTCCACTTT. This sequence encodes CVSTGQGRSPLHF.

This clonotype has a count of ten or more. The CDR3 coding sequence is TGCGCCAGCAGCATAGGACAGGGGGCGGATGAGCAGTTCTTC. Translation gives CASSIGQGADEQFF. The V gene is TRBV5-1, the J gene TRBJ2-1, with 11 bases that match TRBD1. V was clipped by 4 bases and J by 8 bases; unmatched bases: 5. Germline V gene sequence: CDR1 SGHRS, CDR2 YFSETQ. The CDR3 loop spans 14 amino acids.

CDR3 coding DNA: TGTGCCAGTTCGGTCCTCTCAGGGAATTCACCCCTCCACTTT. This codes for CASSVLSGNSPLHF. The chain joins TRBV3-1 to TRBJ1-6, with TRBD1 as a possible D gene (5 bases). The CDR3 runs to 14 residues. CDR1 and CDR2 (germline): LGHDT, YNNKEL (reference sequence). V was cut by 9 bases and J by 7 bases, with 16 bases left in between.

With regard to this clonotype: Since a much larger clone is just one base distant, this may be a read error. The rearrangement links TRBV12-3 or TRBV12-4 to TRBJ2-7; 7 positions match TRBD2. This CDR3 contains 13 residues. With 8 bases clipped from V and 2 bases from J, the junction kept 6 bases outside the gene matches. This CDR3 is CASCASGAYEQYF. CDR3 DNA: TGTGCCAGCTGTGCAAGCGGGGCCTACGAGCAGTACTTC.

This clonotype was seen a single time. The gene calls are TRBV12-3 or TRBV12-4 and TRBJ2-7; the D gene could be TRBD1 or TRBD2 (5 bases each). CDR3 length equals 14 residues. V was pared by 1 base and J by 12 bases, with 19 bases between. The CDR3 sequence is CASSLVPAGTTVYF. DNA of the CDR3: TGTGCCAGCAGTTTAGTACCAGCCGGGACCACGGTGTACTTC.

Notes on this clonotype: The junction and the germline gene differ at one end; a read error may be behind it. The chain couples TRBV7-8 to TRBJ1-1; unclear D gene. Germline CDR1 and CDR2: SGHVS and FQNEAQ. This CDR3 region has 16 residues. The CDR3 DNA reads TGTGCCGGCAGCTTAGTAAGCGGGTGGGGTGACACTGAAGCTTTCTTT. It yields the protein CAGSLVSGWGDTEAFF.

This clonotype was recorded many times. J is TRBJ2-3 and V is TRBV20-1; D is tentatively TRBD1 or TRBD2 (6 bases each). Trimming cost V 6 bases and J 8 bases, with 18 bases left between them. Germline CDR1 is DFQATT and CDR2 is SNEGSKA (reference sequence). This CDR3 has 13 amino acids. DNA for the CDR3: TGCAGTGCGTCACGGGGGCGTAGGGGTACGCAGTATTTT. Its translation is CSASRGRRGTQYF.

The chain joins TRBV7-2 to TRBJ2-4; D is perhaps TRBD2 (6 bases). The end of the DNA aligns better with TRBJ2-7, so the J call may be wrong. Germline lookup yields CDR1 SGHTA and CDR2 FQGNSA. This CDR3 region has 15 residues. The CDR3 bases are TGTGCCAGCAGCTTATTGCAGGGAGGTTCCTACGAGCAGTACTTC. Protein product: CASSLLQGGSYEQYF.

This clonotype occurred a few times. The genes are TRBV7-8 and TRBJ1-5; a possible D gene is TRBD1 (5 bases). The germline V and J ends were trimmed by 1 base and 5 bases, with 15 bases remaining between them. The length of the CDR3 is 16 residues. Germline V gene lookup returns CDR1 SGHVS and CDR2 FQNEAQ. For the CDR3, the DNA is TGTGCCAGCAGCTTAGATTTATCGGGGGGATATCAGCCCCAGCATTTT. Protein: CASSLDLSGGYQPQHF.

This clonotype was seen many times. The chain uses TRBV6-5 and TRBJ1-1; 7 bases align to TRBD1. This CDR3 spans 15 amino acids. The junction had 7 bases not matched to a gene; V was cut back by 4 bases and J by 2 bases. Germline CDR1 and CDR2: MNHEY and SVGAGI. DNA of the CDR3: TGTGCCAGCAGTTTATCGGGACAGACTAACACTGAAGCTTTCTTT. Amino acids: CASSLSGQTNTEAFF.

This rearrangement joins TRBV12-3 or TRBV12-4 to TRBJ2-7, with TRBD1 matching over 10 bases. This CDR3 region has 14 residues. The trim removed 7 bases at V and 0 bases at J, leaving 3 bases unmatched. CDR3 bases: TGTGCCAGCACCGGGACAGGGGTCTCCTACGAGCAGTACTTC. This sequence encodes CASTGTGVSYEQYF.

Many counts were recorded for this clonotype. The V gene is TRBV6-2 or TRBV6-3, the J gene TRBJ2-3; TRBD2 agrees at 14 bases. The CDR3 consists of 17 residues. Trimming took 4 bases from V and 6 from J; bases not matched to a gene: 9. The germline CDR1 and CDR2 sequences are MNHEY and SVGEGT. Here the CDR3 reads CASSSDPGLAGADTQYF. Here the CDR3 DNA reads TGTGCCAGCAGTTCCGACCCGGGACTAGCGGGGGCGGATACGCAGTATTTT.

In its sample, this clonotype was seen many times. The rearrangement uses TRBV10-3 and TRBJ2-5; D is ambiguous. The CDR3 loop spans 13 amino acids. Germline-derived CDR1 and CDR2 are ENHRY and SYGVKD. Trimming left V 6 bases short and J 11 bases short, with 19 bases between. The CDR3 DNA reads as TGTGCCATCAGCTTAGACTCTCGCAATGAGCAGTACTTC. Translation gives CAISLDSRNEQYF.

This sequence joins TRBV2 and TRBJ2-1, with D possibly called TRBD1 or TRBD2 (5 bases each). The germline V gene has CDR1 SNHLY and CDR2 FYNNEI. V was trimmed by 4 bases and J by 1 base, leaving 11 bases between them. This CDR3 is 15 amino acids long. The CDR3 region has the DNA TGTGCCAGCAGTGCTCGCAGGGAGTCCTACAATGAGCAGTTCTTC. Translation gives CASSARRESYNEQFF. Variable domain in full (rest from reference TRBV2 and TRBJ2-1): EPEVTQTPSHQVTQMGQEVILRCVPISNHLYFYWYRQILGQKVEFLVSFYNNEISEKSEIFDDQFSVERPDGSNFTLKIRSTKLEDSAMYFCASSARRESYNEQFFGPGTRLTVL.

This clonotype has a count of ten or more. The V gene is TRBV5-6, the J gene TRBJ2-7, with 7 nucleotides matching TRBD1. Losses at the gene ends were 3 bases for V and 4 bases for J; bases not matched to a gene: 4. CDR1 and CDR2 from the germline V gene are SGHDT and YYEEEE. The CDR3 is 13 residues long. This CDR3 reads CASSSGTEYEQYF. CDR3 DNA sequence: TGTGCCAGCAGCTCGGGGACAGAATACGAGCAGTACTTC. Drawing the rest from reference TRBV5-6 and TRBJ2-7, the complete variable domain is DAGVTQSPTHLIKTRGQQVTLRCSPKSGHDTVSWYQQALGQGPQFIFQYYEEEERQRGNFPDRFSGHQFPNYSSELNVNALLLGDSALYLCASSSGTEYEQYFGPGTRLTVT.

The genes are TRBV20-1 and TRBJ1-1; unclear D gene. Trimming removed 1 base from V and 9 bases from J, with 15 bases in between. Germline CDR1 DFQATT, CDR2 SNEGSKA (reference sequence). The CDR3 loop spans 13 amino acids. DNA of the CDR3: TGCAGTGCTAGAGGTCTTGAGGGTGGGAAAGCTTTCTTT. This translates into CSARGLEGGKAFF.

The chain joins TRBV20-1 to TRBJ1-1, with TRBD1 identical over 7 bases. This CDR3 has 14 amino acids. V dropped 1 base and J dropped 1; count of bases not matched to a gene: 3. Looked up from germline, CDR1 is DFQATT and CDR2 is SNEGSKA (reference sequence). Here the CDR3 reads CSARVTGANTEAFF. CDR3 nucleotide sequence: TGCAGTGCTAGAGTAACAGGGGCGAACACTGAAGCTTTCTTT.

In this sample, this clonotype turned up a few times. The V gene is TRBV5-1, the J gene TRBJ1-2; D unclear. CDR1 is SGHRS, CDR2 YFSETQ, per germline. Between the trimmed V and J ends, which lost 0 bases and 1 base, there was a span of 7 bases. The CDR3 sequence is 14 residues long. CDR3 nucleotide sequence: TGCGCCAGCAGCTTGGGGTTGCTTAACTATGGCTACACCTTC. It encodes CASSLGLLNYGYTF.

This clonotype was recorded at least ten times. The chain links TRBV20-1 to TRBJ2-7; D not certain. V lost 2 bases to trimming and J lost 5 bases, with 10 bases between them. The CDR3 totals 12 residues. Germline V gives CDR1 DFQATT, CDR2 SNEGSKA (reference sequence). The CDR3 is CSARRPRDEQYF. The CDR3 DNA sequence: TGCAGTGCTAGACGCCCTAGAGACGAGCAGTACTTC.

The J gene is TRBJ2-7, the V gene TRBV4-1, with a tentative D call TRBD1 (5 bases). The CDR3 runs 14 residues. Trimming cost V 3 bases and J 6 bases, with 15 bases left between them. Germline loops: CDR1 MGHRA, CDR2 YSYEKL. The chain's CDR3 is CASSHPGQESEQYF. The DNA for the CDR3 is TGCGCCAGCAGCCACCCAGGGCAGGAGAGCGAGCAGTACTTC.

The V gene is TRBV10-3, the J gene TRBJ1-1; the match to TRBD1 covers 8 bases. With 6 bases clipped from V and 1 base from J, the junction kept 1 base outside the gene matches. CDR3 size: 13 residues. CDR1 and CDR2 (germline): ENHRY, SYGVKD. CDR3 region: CAISGTGNTEAFF. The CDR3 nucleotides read TGTGCCATCAGCGGGACAGGGAACACTGAAGCTTTCTTT.